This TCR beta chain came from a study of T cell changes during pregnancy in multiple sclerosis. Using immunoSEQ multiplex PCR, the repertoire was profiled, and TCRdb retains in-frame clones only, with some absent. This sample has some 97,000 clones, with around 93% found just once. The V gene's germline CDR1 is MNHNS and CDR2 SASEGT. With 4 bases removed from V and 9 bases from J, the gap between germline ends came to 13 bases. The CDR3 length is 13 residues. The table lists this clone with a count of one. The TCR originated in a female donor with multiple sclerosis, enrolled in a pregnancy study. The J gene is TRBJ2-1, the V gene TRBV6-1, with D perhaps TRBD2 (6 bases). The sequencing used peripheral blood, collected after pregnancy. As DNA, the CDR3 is TGTGCCAGCAGTGTCAAGGCGGGGTTTGAGCAGTTCTTC. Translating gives CASSVKAGFEQFF.